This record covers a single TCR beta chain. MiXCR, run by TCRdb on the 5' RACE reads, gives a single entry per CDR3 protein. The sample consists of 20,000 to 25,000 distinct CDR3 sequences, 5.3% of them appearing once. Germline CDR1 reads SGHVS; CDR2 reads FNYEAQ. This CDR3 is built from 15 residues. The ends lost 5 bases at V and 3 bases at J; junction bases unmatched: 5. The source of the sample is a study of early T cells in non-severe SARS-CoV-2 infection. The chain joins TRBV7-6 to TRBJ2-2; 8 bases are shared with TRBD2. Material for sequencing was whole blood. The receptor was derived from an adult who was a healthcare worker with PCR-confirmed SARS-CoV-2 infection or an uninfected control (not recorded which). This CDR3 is CASSLRGGYTGELFF. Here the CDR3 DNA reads TGTGCCAGCAGCCTCCGGGGGGGTTACACCGGGGAGCTGTTTTTT.